Listed below are T cell receptor beta chains from one sample, sequenced in a study of blood T cell repertoires in COVID-19. Sequencing was performed with immunoSEQ multiplex PCR; in TCRdb, only in-frame clones are kept and a portion is missing. The data hold a few hundred thousand clones, with about 87% observed a single time. The specimen was PBMCs or T cells enriched from blood (not recorded which). Receptors originate from a woman in her fifties or sixties who had recovered from COVID-19. The CDR3 runs from the conserved cysteine through the conserved F or W. The D gene is left open where the match is weak. Clone size appears in some rows only: once, few, many, or a class for an expanded clone.

j_call	v_call	clone_size	d_call	cdr3_aa
TRBJ2-7	TRBV30	NA	NA	CAWSSQTRAVGEQYF
TRBJ1-4	TRBV18	NA	TRBD1	CASSRGQAANEKLFF
TRBJ1-2	TRBV28	NA	NA	CASSLSDNYGYTF
TRBJ2-7	TRBV5-4	NA	TRBD2	CASSLQTSGINEQYF
TRBJ1-2	TRBV9	NA	NA	CASSAPGGAYGYTF
TRBJ1-5	TRBV28	few	NA	CASSLVGNGQPQHF
TRBJ2-3	TRBV6-2/TRBV6-3	NA	NA	CASSLTSWIRDTQYF
TRBJ2-4	TRBV19	NA	TRBD1	CASSIPGQLARNIQYF
TRBJ2-7	TRBV23-1	NA	TRBD1	CASSQSGGQGRYEQYF
TRBJ2-2	TRBV5-1	NA	NA	CASSSRGSNTGELFF
TRBJ2-1	TRBV28	NA	TRBD2	CASSLGGGNNEQFF
TRBJ1-1	TRBV30	NA	NA	CAWSAGTIEAFF
TRBJ1-2	TRBV18	NA	NA	CASSPDGGNYGYTF
TRBJ1-6	TRBV7-9	few	NA	CASSLGGGIWSPLHF
TRBJ2-5	TRBV15	NA	NA	CATSIGRGYQETQYF
TRBJ2-1	TRBV24-1	NA	TRBD2	CATSAGRDHNEQFF
TRBJ1-5	TRBV18	NA	TRBD1	CASSPGTGNQPQHF
TRBJ2-1	TRBV29-1	NA	NA	CSVDRTLPYNEQFF
TRBJ1-5	TRBV28	NA	NA	CASSLSSRQAWSNQPQHF
TRBJ2-1	TRBV5-4	NA	NA	CASSPASVRGNEQFF
TRBJ1-2	TRBV5-1	NA	TRBD1	CASSPTTGYYGYTF
TRBJ2-1	TRBV11-3	NA	NA	CASMPRGSNEQFF
TRBJ2-5	TRBV28	once	TRBD2	CASSLFQREGLKTQYF
TRBJ1-1	TRBV6-6	once	TRBD1	CASIQGGNTEAFF
TRBJ1-4	TRBV7-2	NA	NA	CASSVVGGQGEKLFF
TRBJ1-1	TRBV5-4	NA	NA	CASSLKDRGNTEAFF
TRBJ1-1	TRBV10-3	few	NA	CAIRRTPNTEAFF
TRBJ2-7	TRBV3-1/TRBV3-2	NA	NA	CASSQEIQGGEQYF
TRBJ2-6	TRBV28	NA	TRBD2	CASSLWGLAISGANVLTF
TRBJ1-2	TRBV10-3	few	TRBD1	CAIRTTGTHGYTF
TRBJ2-4	TRBV18	NA	NA	CASSPPPKNIQYF
TRBJ2-1	TRBV2	NA	TRBD2	CASRWTSGKYNEQFF
TRBJ2-1	TRBV28	NA	TRBD2	CASSLVSSGRAEQFF
TRBJ1-6	TRBV28	NA	TRBD1	CASSLLGSGTGRSPLHF
TRBJ1-6	TRBV7-2	NA	NA	CASSLQQGSNSPLHF
TRBJ2-7	TRBV6-5	NA	NA	CASSRTGSYEQYF
TRBJ2-7	TRBV20-1	once	NA	CSASTGGYEQYF
TRBJ2-1	TRBV11-3	NA	TRBD1	CASSPGQGNEQFF
TRBJ1-4	TRBV30	NA	TRBD1	CAWSAATGREKLFF
TRBJ2-3	TRBV11-3	NA	TRBD1	CASSLTGTDTDTQYF
TRBJ2-5	TRBV10-3	NA	TRBD2	CAIRVAGAETQYF
TRBJ2-2	TRBV24-1	NA	NA	CATTSGTVAGELFF
TRBJ1-2	TRBV6-2/TRBV6-3	NA	TRBD1	CASSPGQGLRYGYTF
TRBJ1-6	TRBV5-8	NA	TRBD1	CASSGWDRGGNSPLHF
TRBJ1-2	TRBV4-1	NA	TRBD1	CASSQDRGQGDYGYTF
TRBJ2-3	TRBV7-2	NA	NA	CASSLLVTSTDTQYF
TRBJ2-7	TRBV28	NA	TRBD1	CASRTTGQGAGQYF
TRBJ1-1	TRBV7-9	NA	NA	CASSKGVMNTEAFF
TRBJ1-1	TRBV7-9	once	NA	CASSLGGRNTEAFF
TRBJ1-5	TRBV19	NA	NA	CASSMLRNSNQPQHF
TRBJ2-6	TRBV7-9	NA	TRBD1	CASSPDQGVEANVLTF
TRBJ1-1	TRBV19	NA	TRBD1	CANATGTGGRGSTEAFF
TRBJ2-1	TRBV5-1	NA	TRBD2	CASRQPGLGVDNEQFF
TRBJ1-3	TRBV2	NA	NA	CASSVSQGLDTIYF
TRBJ2-7	TRBV11-2	NA	NA	CASSLADLTYEQYF
TRBJ1-1	TRBV28	NA	TRBD1	CASSPNFPGQGNTEAFF
TRBJ1-2	TRBV2	NA	TRBD1	CASTGQVVSYTF
TRBJ1-2	TRBV30	once	NA	CAWSVVYGTLNYGYTF
TRBJ2-3	TRBV29-1	NA	TRBD2	CSVERGGTDTQYF
TRBJ2-3	TRBV7-9	NA	TRBD1	CASSLARGAGGYWDTQYF